In this sample, the clone carrying this T cell receptor beta chain turned up a few times. Its antigen remains unknown. The sample belongs to a study of T cell responses to AZD1222 COVID-19 vaccine. The germline V gene has CDR1 SGHKS and CDR2 YYEKEE (reference sequence). The CDR3 totals 15 residues. V was clipped by 2 bases and J by 10 bases, with 21 bases between them. Here immunoSEQ multiplex PCR was the method, and the copy in TCRdb shows in-frame clones only, minus some. The sample contains approximately 120,000 clones, 70% to 85% of which appear only once. Second doses at about 4 or about 12 weeks were pooled. Points from the study as a whole: Clonal diversity was possibly underestimated, and white British individuals and females predominated among donors. Breadth and depth of Spike-specific TCRs rose after two AZD1222 doses.

The sequence came from an adult who received the AZD1222 COVID-19 vaccine. The rearrangement joins TRBV5-5 to TRBJ1-1; TRBD1 might be the D (5 bases). Material: peripheral blood, obtained 28 days after the second AZD1222 dose. CDR3 region: CASSFAGTVGEVAFF. CDR3 coding DNA: TGTGCCAGCAGCTTTGCGGGGACGGTGGGGGAAGTAGCTTTCTTT.